This TCR beta chain stems from a study of blood T cell repertoires in COVID-19. Study-level information: Donors in the United States, Italy and Spain gave samples during acute or convalescent COVID-19. Nucleic acid was either cDNA or gDNA, and it came from T cells, B-cell-depleted T cells, or PBMCs.

Germline-derived CDR1 and CDR2 are SEHNR and FQNEAQ (reference sequence). This CDR3 has 14 amino acids. The V gene lost 1 base and the J gene lost 2 bases, with 7 bases spanning the gap. In the original workflow: Quantification of nucleated cells was approximated via reference gene primer amplification. Sequenced by immunoSEQ multiplex PCR; TCRdb stores in-frame clones only, minus some. The D gene and trimming were derived from the DNA, and the V and J assignments and clone size from that table. Of a few hundred thousand clones detected, 70% to 90% appear once; the ten largest clones hold 3.5% to 5.5%.

This TCR derives from a man aged 60 to 69 who had recovered from COVID-19. Source material: peripheral blood. The rearrangement links TRBV7-9 to TRBJ2-3, with a weak D call TRBD1 (5 bases). CDR3 residues: CASSLVRDTDTQYF. CDR3 DNA: TGTGCCAGCAGCTTAGTCAGGGACACAGATACGCAGTATTTT.